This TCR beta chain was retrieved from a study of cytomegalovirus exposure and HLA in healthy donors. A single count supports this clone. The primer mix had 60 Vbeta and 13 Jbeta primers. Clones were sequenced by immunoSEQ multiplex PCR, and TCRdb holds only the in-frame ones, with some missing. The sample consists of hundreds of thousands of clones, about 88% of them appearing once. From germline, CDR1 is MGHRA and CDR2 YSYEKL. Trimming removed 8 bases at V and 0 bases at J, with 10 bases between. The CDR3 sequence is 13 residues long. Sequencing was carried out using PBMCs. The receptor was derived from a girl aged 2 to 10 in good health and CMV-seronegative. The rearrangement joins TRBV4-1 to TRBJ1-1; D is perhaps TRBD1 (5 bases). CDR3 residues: CASGRGLNTEAFF. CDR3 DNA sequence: TGCGCCAGCGGGAGGGGTTTGAACACTGAAGCTTTCTTT.